This T cell receptor beta chain was retrieved from a study of T-cell reconstitution after alpha-beta-depleted transplantation in children. Study outcomes and limitations: Some patients owed their high day-60 TCRbeta diversity to surviving recipient T cells and thymic progenitors.

This clonotype has a count of ten or more. Its antigen is not known. This CDR3 is built from 17 residues. Trimming pared 4 bases from V and 1 base from J, leaving 19 bases between. The library targeted TCRbeta and was prepared with unique molecular identifiers. TCRdb passed the PCR reads through MiXCR, listing each CDR3 protein once. This table holds hundreds of thousands of distinct CDR3 sequences, around 15% found once. Sequenced material: PBMCs, mostly from graft donor cells, taken 360 days after TCRalphabeta/CD19-depleted stem cell transplant. The receptor was isolated from a male patient aged 2-10 years who had a stem cell transplant for acute lymphoblastic leukemia, so the T cells may come from the graft donor. The chain recombines TRBV12-3 or TRBV12-4 with TRBJ1-1; D is unclear. The CDR3 DNA reads TGTGCCAGCAGTTCCGATCACCCTCTAGGACCGAACACTGAAGCTTTCTTT. As protein: CASSSDHPLGPNTEAFF.